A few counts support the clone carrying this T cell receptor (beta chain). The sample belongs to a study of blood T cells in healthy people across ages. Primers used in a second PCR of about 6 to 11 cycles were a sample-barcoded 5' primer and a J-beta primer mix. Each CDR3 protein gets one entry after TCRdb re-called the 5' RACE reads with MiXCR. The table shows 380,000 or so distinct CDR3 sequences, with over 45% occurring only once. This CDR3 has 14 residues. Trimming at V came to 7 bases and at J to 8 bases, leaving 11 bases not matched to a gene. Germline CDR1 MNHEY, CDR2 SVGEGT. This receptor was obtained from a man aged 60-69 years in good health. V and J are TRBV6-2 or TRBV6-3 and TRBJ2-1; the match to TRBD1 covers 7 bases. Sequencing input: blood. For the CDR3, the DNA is TGTGCCAGCATTTTAGGGGGCGCCTCCCATGAGCAGTTCTTC. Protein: CASILGGASHEQFF.